What follows are 7 T cell receptor beta chains derived from one specimen sequenced in a study of blood T cell repertoires in COVID-19. Profiled with immunoSEQ multiplex PCR; TCRdb holds only in-frame clones, not every one. The sample includes about 360,000 clones, around 87% seen only once; the top ten take around 2.9%. Sequencing was performed on peripheral blood. Receptors were obtained from a human donor in a cohort sampled during active COVID-19.

The rearrangement uses TRBV2 and TRBJ2-1; 7 bases map to TRBD2. The V gene end was trimmed by 4 bases and the J gene end by 9 bases; junction bases not matched to a gene: 12. CDR3 length: 15 amino acids. Germline V gene data show CDR1 as SNHLY and CDR2 as FYNNEI. This CDR3 reads CASSGGTITRTEQFF. In DNA, the CDR3 is TGTGCCAGCAGTGGGGGGACTATCACCCGTACTGAGCAGTTCTTC.

The rearrangement joins TRBV18 to TRBJ1-4, with D possibly matching TRBD1 (6 bases). With 4 bases removed from V and 10 bases from J, the gap between germline ends came to 13 bases. CDR1 is KGHSH and CDR2 is LQKENI in the germline V gene. The CDR3 runs 13 residues. In DNA form, the CDR3 reads TGTGCCAGCTCACTTTCGAGGGGGAGAAAACTGTTTTTT. This encodes CASSLSRGRKLFF.

V gene TRBV19 combines with J gene TRBJ1-2; D is uncertain. Germline V gene data show CDR1 as LNHDA and CDR2 as SQIVND (reference sequence). Trimming removed 7 bases at V and 3 bases at J, with 15 bases between. This CDR3 is 14 amino acids long. CDR3 amino acids: CASTPASEDYGYTF. CDR3 bases: TGTGCCAGTACCCCCGCATCCGAGGACTATGGCTACACCTTC.

The CDR3 region is CASSQFPGYGYTF. Written as DNA, the CDR3 is TGTGCCAGCAGCCAATTCCCAGGGTACGGCTACACCTTC. The chain combines TRBV7-2 with TRBJ1-2, with D tentatively TRBD1 (5 bases). The germline V gene has CDR1 SGHTA and CDR2 FQGNSA. V shed 5 bases and J shed 8 bases, with 15 bases lying between them. This CDR3 contains 13 residues.

The rearrangement joins TRBV6-6 to TRBJ2-3, with 13 bases lining up with TRBD2. With V trimmed by 5 bases and J by 1 base, 12 bases remained unmatched. Germline CDR1 and CDR2: MNHNY and SVGAGI (reference sequence). CDR3 length: 19 amino acids. The CDR3 spells CASSPRGRLAGGRTDTQYF. The CDR3 DNA is TGTGCCAGCAGTCCCCGGGGGAGACTAGCGGGGGGCCGCACAGATACGCAGTATTTT.

The chain is built from TRBV10-3 and TRBJ1-1; TRBD1 aligns across 9 bases. CDR3 length equals 15 residues. The germline V gene encodes CDR1 ENHRY and CDR2 SYGVKD. V lost 2 bases to trimming and J lost 1 base; unmatched junction nucleotides: 2. The CDR3 DNA follows: TGTGCCATCAGTGAGGGGACAGGGAGGAACACTGAAGCTTTCTTT. Its protein is CAISEGTGRNTEAFF.

This rearrangement joins TRBV5-5 to TRBJ2-7; no clear D gene. The CDR3 totals 13 residues. Germline V gene sequence: CDR1 SGHKS, CDR2 YYEKEE (reference sequence). V was trimmed by 0 bases and J by 5 bases, leaving 9 bases between them. The chain's CDR3 is CASSLDLPDEQYF. CDR3 nucleotides: TGTGCCAGCAGCTTGGACCTACCCGACGAGCAGTACTTC.